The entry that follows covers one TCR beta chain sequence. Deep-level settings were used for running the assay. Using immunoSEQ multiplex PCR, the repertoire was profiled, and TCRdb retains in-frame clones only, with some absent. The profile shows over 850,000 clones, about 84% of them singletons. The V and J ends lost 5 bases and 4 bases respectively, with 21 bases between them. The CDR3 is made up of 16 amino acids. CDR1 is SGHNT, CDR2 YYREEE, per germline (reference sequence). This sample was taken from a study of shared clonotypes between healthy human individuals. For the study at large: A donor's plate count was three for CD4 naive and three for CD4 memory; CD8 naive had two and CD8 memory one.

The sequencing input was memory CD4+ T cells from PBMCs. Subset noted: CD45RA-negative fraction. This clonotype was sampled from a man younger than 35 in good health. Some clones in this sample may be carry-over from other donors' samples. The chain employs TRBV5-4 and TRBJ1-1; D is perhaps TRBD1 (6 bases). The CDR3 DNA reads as TGTGCCAGCAGACCCTCCGGGACAAGGGGACGCACTGAAGCTTTCTTT. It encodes CASRPSGTRGRTEAFF.